Described below is a single T cell receptor (beta chain) sequence and its context. TCRdb's copy holds only in-frame clones and misses some; the assay was immunoSEQ multiplex PCR. The sample holds about 67,000 clones, 79% seen once. The data are from a study of blood T cell repertoires in COVID-19. Between the trimmed V and J ends, which lost 3 bases and 5 bases, there was a span of 8 bases. The CDR3 has 14 amino acids. The V gene's germline CDR1 is MDHEN and CDR2 SYDVKM. This sequence was found in a woman in her fifties or sixties with acute or convalescent COVID-19. The chain has TRBV28 and TRBJ1-6; the D is unclear. The sample taken for sequencing was peripheral blood. Here the CDR3 reads CASSFASHNSPLHF. The CDR3 DNA reads as TGTGCCAGCAGTTTTGCCAGTCATAATTCACCCCTCCACTTT.